The 5 T cell receptor beta chains listed next were all sequenced from one sample in a study of T cells in Graves' hyperthyroidism and ophthalmopathy. RNA transcripts provided the source from which TCR beta CDR3 regions were amplified. First-round RT-PCR with HTBI primers amplified the TCR CDR3 region. TCRdb processed the multiplex PCR reads anew with MiXCR; each CDR3 protein has one entry. The sample lists 610,000 or so distinct CDR3 sequences; around 46% were seen once. Material for sequencing was peripheral blood or thyroid tissue (not recorded which). These receptors were collected from a woman in her late teens or twenties with Graves' hyperthyroidism.

This clonotype was seen ten or more times. This chain uses TRBV19 with TRBJ2-7; D tentatively reads TRBD1 or TRBD2 (6 bases each). In germline, CDR1 is LNHDA, CDR2 SQIVND (reference sequence). The CDR3 extends over 13 amino acids. V shed 4 bases and J shed 2 bases, with 9 bases lying between them. Here the CDR3 reads CASSNREAYEQYF. CDR3 bases: TGTGCCAGTAGTAACAGGGAGGCCTACGAGCAGTACTTC.

A note on this clonotype: This CDR3 is missing its conserved last phenylalanine or tryptophan, likely due to a read error. Because the CDR3's place on the DNA is in doubt, the DNA is left out and the CDR3 is given as listed by TCRdb. CDR3 sequence reads: CASSLIRS. The chain has TRBV7-2 and TRBJ1-6. CDR1 SGHTA and CDR2 FQGNSA come from the germline V gene. With termini counted, the CDR3 has 8 amino acids.

As concerns this clonotype: This may be a read error, as it is one base from a much larger clone. J is TRBJ1-1 and V is TRBV7-9; 9 nucleotides line up with TRBD1. Losses at the gene ends were 5 bases for V and 1 base for J; bases not matched to a gene: 5. Germline loops: CDR1 SEHNR, CDR2 FQNEAQ (reference sequence). The CDR3 runs to 15 residues. The CDR3 loop reads CASSPGDRENTEAFF. As DNA, the CDR3 is TGTGCCAGCAGCCCAGGGGACAGGGAGAACACTGAAGCTTTCTTT.

Worth noting for this clonotype: Without the conserved terminal phenylalanine or tryptophan, this CDR3 likely stems from a read error. It is unclear where the CDR3 begins or ends on the DNA, so no DNA is shown, and the CDR3 is as TCRdb lists it. The rearrangement uses TRBV24-1 and TRBJ1-5. The CDR3 length equals 8 residues, ends included. Per the germline V gene, CDR1 is KGHDR and CDR2 is SFDVKD. The CDR3 here is CATSTGVV.

Note on this clonotype: One end of the junction is discordant with germline, which a read error may explain. V usage is TRBV11-2 and J usage is TRBJ1-1; no definite D call. The CDR3 loop spans 14 amino acids. In germline, CDR1 is SGHAT, CDR2 FQNNGV. Here the CDR3 reads CASSLGTANTGAFF. CDR3 nucleotide sequence: TGTGCCAGCAGCTTAGGGACGGCGAACACTGGAGCTTTCTTT.